The T cell receptor (beta chain) described here comes from a study of blood T cell repertoires in COVID-19. About the research overall: Samples of COVID-19 (acute and convalescent) were obtained from the United States, Italy and Spain. The analysed material was cDNA or gDNA that came from T cells, B-cell-depleted T cells, or PBMCs.

CDR1 and CDR2 from the germline V gene are SGHTA and FQGNSA. The CDR3 runs 12 residues. The V end lost 6 bases, the J end lost 10 bases, and 13 bases lay between the germline ends. Measured with immunoSEQ multiplex PCR; TCRdb has only the in-frame clones, and not every one. This table has about 70,000 clones, around 86% appearing once. The sequenced material came from peripheral blood. The chain is built from TRBV7-2 and TRBJ2-1; tentative D call: TRBD2 (7 bases). The TCR was taken from a woman aged 55-75 years with acute or convalescent COVID-19. DNA of the CDR3: TGTGCCAGCAGACTAGGGGGGGTAGAGCAGTTCTTC. It specifies CASRLGGVEQFF.